The 10 T cell receptor beta chains reported below all come from one sample, sequenced in a study of T cell repertoires in cytomegalovirus infection. For these receptors, no antigen is known. Using its own MiXCR run on the reads, TCRdb lists one record per CDR3 protein. Among a few hundred thousand distinct CDR3 sequences listed, roughly 43% were seen once. This specimen was cultured PBMCs, taken from culture after CMV antigen stimulation. The receptors here all came from a human donor in good health (CMV status not recorded). Some clones in this sample may be carry-over from other donors' samples.

This chain joins TRBV12-3 or TRBV12-4 and TRBJ2-7; D perhaps matches TRBD1 (6 bases). The CDR3 runs to 14 residues. V was shortened by 5 bases and J by 5 bases, with 16 bases between the two germline ends. The CDR3 loop is CASSRTVDPHEQYF. Written as DNA, the CDR3 is TGTGCCAGCAGTCGGACAGTAGATCCCCACGAGCAGTACTTC.

The sample holds many counts of this clonotype. This chain links TRBV7-6 with TRBJ2-1; D not resolved. The CDR3 runs 15 residues. CDR1 and CDR2 (germline): SGHVS, FNYEAQ. Trimming left V 1 base short and J 8 bases short, with 15 bases between. In nucleotides, the CDR3 is TGTGCCAGCAGCTTAGTAGTCCCGTCGAGATATGAGCAGTTCTTC. It translates to CASSLVVPSRYEQFF.

The CDR3 loop reads CASSSVANGELFF. DNA of the CDR3: TGCGCCAGCAGCTCAGTAGCGAACGGGGAGCTGTTTTTT. The chain employs TRBV5-1 and TRBJ2-2; D may be TRBD2 (5 bases). Trimming removed 3 bases from V and 7 bases from J, with 10 bases in between. Looked up from germline, CDR1 is SGHRS and CDR2 is YFSETQ. The CDR3 totals 13 residues. The entire variable domain, with the rest obtained from reference TRBV5-1 and TRBJ2-2, is as follows: KAGVTQTPRYLIKTRGQQVTLSCSPISGHRSVSWYQQTPGQGLQFLFEYFSETQRNKGNFPGRFSGRQFSNSRSEMNVSTLELGDSALYLCASSSVANGELFFGEGSRLTVL.

This clonotype was seen a few times. The chain carries TRBV7-6 and TRBJ1-3; D perhaps matches TRBD1 (6 bases). CDR1 and CDR2 from the germline V gene are SGHVS and FNYEAQ. Trimming stripped 7 bases from V and 0 bases from J, with 10 bases between. This CDR3 is built from 14 residues. DNA of the CDR3: TGTGCCAGCAAGGACAGCCACTCTGGAAACACCATATATTTT. Translated: CASKDSHSGNTIYF.

This clonotype appeared a few times. The chain couples TRBV7-8 to TRBJ2-7; 9 bases line up with TRBD1. V gave up 2 bases and J gave up 3 bases; unmatched junction bases: 2. Germline V gene data show CDR1 as SGHVS and CDR2 as FQNEAQ. This CDR3 is 14 amino acids long. CDR3 region: CASSLPTGGYEQYF. The CDR3 DNA reads TGTGCCAGCAGCTTACCGACAGGGGGCTACGAGCAGTACTTC.

The table lists this clonotype with a few counts. The chain carries TRBV7-2 and TRBJ2-1; D is possibly TRBD1 or TRBD2 (8 bases each). The germline V gene encodes CDR1 SGHTA and CDR2 FQGNSA. The CDR3 extends over 15 amino acids. V was clipped by 6 bases and J by 7 bases, with 19 bases between them. The CDR3 spells CASRVQGGLVNEQFF. The CDR3 DNA is TGTGCCAGCAGGGTACAGGGGGGACTAGTAAATGAGCAGTTCTTC.

The rearrangement links TRBV7-8 to TRBJ2-7; 9 bases are a match to TRBD1. Germline CDR1 is SGHVS and CDR2 is FQNEAQ. This CDR3 region has 14 residues. With 8 bases clipped from V and 6 bases from J, the junction kept 11 bases outside the gene matches. The CDR3 DNA follows: TGTGCCAGCGGACCCCGGGACAGGGATGGCGAGCAGTACTTC. The encoded protein is CASGPRDRDGEQYF.

The table lists this clonotype with a few counts. This rearrangement joins TRBV7-9 to TRBJ2-1, with a tentative D call TRBD2 (6 bases). V was trimmed by 8 bases and J by 5 bases, leaving 13 bases between them. Germline V lookup: CDR1 SEHNR, CDR2 FQNEAQ (reference sequence). The CDR3 totals 13 residues. Here the CDR3 reads CASPPDYDNEQFF. Written as DNA, the CDR3 is TGTGCCAGCCCCCCGGACTACGACAATGAGCAGTTCTTC. Using reference TRBV7-9 and TRBJ2-1 for the parts outside the CDR3, the full variable domain is DTGVSQNPRHKITKRGQNVTFRCDPISEHNRLYWYRQTLGQGPEFLTYFQNEAQLEKSRLLSDRFSAERPKGSFSTLEIQRTEQGDSAMYLCASPPDYDNEQFFGPGTRLTVL.

V and J are TRBV12-3 or TRBV12-4 and TRBJ2-5, with D perhaps TRBD1 (6 bases). The CDR3 consists of 15 residues. V was pared by 6 bases and J by 0 bases, with 14 bases between. The CDR3 region is CASSPPGHYQETQYF. The CDR3 DNA is TGTGCCAGCAGCCCTCCGGGACACTACCAAGAGACCCAGTACTTC.

This clonotype has more than one count but fewer than ten. V is TRBV20-1 and J is TRBJ2-3; unclear D gene. This CDR3 spans 13 amino acids. The V end lost 0 bases, the J end lost 4 bases, and 8 bases lay between the germline ends. Germline-derived CDR1 and CDR2 are DFQATT and SNEGSKA (reference sequence). As DNA, the CDR3 is TGCAGTGCTAGAGATCCCTTACCAGATACGCAGTATTTT. Its protein is CSARDPLPDTQYF.